These 23 T cell receptor beta chains were all obtained from the same sample, sequenced in a study of blood T cell repertoires in COVID-19. Here immunoSEQ multiplex PCR was the method, and the copy in TCRdb shows in-frame clones only, minus some. Among around 170,000 clones, 88% were seen once, and the ten largest hold approximately 24%. Material: peripheral blood. Receptors were obtained from a man aged 55 to 70 with acute or convalescent COVID-19.

The rearrangement uses TRBV6-2 or TRBV6-3 and TRBJ2-3; 8 bases line up with TRBD2. The germline CDR1 and CDR2 sequences are MNHEY and SVGEGT. V dropped 0 bases and J dropped 7; count of bases not matched to a gene: 12. The CDR3 is made up of 17 amino acids. The DNA for the CDR3 is TGTGCCAGCAGTTACTCGAAACTAGCGGTCCGCACTTATACGCAGTATTTT. Its translation: CASSYSKLAVRTYTQYF.

V and J are TRBV3-1 (or the pseudogene TRBV3-2) and TRBJ1-2, with 8 bases identical to TRBD1. J gave up 6 bases and V 1 base, and 10 bases lay outside the gene matches. The CDR3 spans 16 residues. From germline, CDR1 is LGHDT and CDR2 YNNKEL (reference sequence). The CDR3 loop is CASSQGSWTGTHGYTF. CDR3 nucleotide sequence: TGTGCCAGCAGCCAAGGGAGTTGGACAGGGACCCATGGCTACACCTTC.

The rearrangement joins TRBV21-1 to TRBJ2-2; TRBD1 was called by the table and not checked on the DNA. TRBV21-1 is flagged as a pseudogene. The CDR3 runs to 14 residues. The CDR3 spells CASLETANTGELFF. CDR3 nucleotide sequence: TGTGCCAGCCTGGAGACAGCGAACACCGGGGAGCTGTTTTTT.

This clone was observed a few times. This rearrangement joins TRBV6-1 to TRBJ2-3; 9 bases line up with TRBD2. Trimming took 1 base from V and 2 from J; bases not matched to a gene: 4. In germline, CDR1 is MNHNS, CDR2 SASEGT. The CDR3 sequence is 16 residues long. This CDR3 is CASSEGLAVITDTQYF. CDR3 DNA sequence: TGTGCCAGCAGTGAAGGACTAGCGGTAATCACAGATACGCAGTATTTT.

The CDR3 DNA follows: TGTGCCAGCAGCTTCCCGACAGGGAGGAACACCGGGGAGCTGTTTTTT. It codes for CASSFPTGRNTGELFF. This chain connects TRBV7-9 to TRBJ2-2; 7 bases line up with TRBD1. Trimming took 3 bases from V and 1 from J; bases not matched to a gene: 5. The V gene's germline CDR1 is SEHNR and CDR2 FQNEAQ (reference sequence). The CDR3 runs to 16 residues.

This clone appeared once. V is TRBV3-1 (or the pseudogene TRBV3-2) and J is TRBJ1-1; perhaps TRBD1 as D (6 bases). Trimming removed 2 bases at V and 0 bases at J, with 16 bases between. This CDR3 spans 17 amino acids. From germline, CDR1 is LGHDT and CDR2 YNNKEL (reference sequence). The CDR3 protein is CASSQHQQGVMNTEAFF. The CDR3 nucleotides read TGTGCCAGCAGCCAACACCAACAGGGTGTAATGAACACTGAAGCTTTCTTT.

V and J are TRBV19 and TRBJ1-1; the match to TRBD1 covers 10 bases. In germline, CDR1 is LNHDA, CDR2 SQIVND (reference sequence). J was trimmed by 4 bases and V by 3 bases; bases with no gene match: 8. This CDR3 has 16 amino acids. The CDR3 spells CASSIRGQGYATEAFF. CDR3 DNA sequence: TGTGCCAGTAGTATTCGGGGACAGGGGTATGCCACTGAAGCTTTCTTT. The full variable domain, its missing parts supplied by reference TRBV19 and TRBJ1-1, is DGGITQSPKYLFRKEGQNVTLSCEQNLNHDAMYWYRQDPGQGLRLIYYSQIVNDFQKGDIAEGYSVSREKKESFPLTVTSAQKNPTAFYLCASSIRGQGYATEAFFGQGTRLTVV.

V and J are TRBV14 and TRBJ1-2; the D gene is possibly TRBD1 (6 bases). The CDR3 is made up of 14 amino acids. With 1 base removed from V and 8 bases from J, the gap between germline ends came to 14 bases. Per germline, CDR1 SGHDN and CDR2 FVKESK. In DNA form, the CDR3 reads TGTGCCAGCAGCCAAGGAACAGGGAAAGAAGGCTACACCTTC. This sequence encodes CASSQGTGKEGYTF.

Only a few counts were recorded for this clone. The rearrangement joins TRBV5-6 to TRBJ1-2, with 7 nucleotides matching TRBD1. The CDR3 is 17 residues long. The V segment lost 3 bases and the J segment 2 bases; nucleotides outside the gene matches: 13. CDR1 is SGHDT and CDR2 is YYEEEE in the germline V gene. This CDR3 reads CASSSRRQGTRNYGYTF. The DNA for the CDR3 is TGTGCCAGCAGCTCGCGAAGACAGGGAACTCGAAACTATGGCTACACCTTC.

The rearrangement uses TRBV27 and TRBJ1-1; 9 bases line up with TRBD1. This CDR3 is built from 16 residues. Looked up from germline, CDR1 is MNHEY and CDR2 is SMNVEV (reference sequence). The V segment lost 0 bases and the J segment 8 bases; nucleotides outside the gene matches: 10. CDR3 sequence: CASSLSGGDRASEAFF. The CDR3 DNA is TGTGCCAGCAGTTTATCGGGAGGGGACAGGGCATCCGAAGCTTTCTTT.

The chain employs TRBV11-1 and TRBJ2-7; tentatively, D is TRBD1 (6 bases). With 5 bases removed from V and 2 bases from J, the gap between germline ends came to 19 bases. The CDR3 runs 16 residues. The germline V gene has CDR1 SGHAT and CDR2 FQDESV (reference sequence). The CDR3, as DNA: TGTGCCAGCAGCAGAACCGGACAGTCCTACCCCTACGAGCAGTACTTC. Translating gives CASSRTGQSYPYEQYF.

The chain joins TRBV7-9 to TRBJ2-5; TRBD1 might be the D (6 bases). The CDR3 loop spans 15 amino acids. Trimming removed 1 base from V and 5 bases from J, with 14 bases in between. The germline V gene has CDR1 SEHNR and CDR2 FQNEAQ (reference sequence). The CDR3 coding sequence is TGTGCCAGCAGCTTAGATAACAGGGTGAGGGAGACCCAGTACTTC. It codes for CASSLDNRVRETQYF.

The chain combines TRBV11-3 with TRBJ2-2, with 10 bases matching TRBD2. CDR1 SGHNT and CDR2 YENEEA come from the germline V gene. The CDR3 spans 15 residues. V lost 5 bases and J lost 10; bases outside the gene matches: 10. The CDR3 DNA reads as TGTGCCAGCAGCCCTCGGACTAGCGGTCCTGAGGAGCTGTTTTTT. As protein: CASSPRTSGPEELFF. Drawing the rest from reference TRBV11-3 and TRBJ2-2, the complete variable domain is EAGVVQSPRYKIIEKKQPVAFWCNPISGHNTLYWYLQNLGQGPELLIRYENEEAVDDSQLPKDRFSAERLKGVDSTLKIQPAELGDSAVYLCASSPRTSGPEELFFGEGSRLTVL.

The V gene is TRBV19, the J gene TRBJ2-4; tentatively, D is TRBD2 (6 bases). There are 16 residues in the CDR3. V was clipped by 5 bases and J by 1 base, with 15 bases between them. Germline CDR1 reads LNHDA; CDR2 reads SQIVND (reference sequence). CDR3 amino acids: CASSAGLQGAKNIQYF. CDR3 sequence (DNA): TGTGCCAGTAGTGCGGGACTTCAAGGGGCCAAAAACATTCAGTACTTC.

This chain joins TRBV19 and TRBJ2-2; 11 nucleotides agree with TRBD1. V shed 7 bases and J 5 bases; nucleotides not matched to a gene: 6. There are 15 residues in the CDR3. The germline V gene has CDR1 LNHDA and CDR2 SQIVND (reference sequence). The CDR3 sequence: CASKSGQGATGELFF. The CDR3 bases are TGTGCCAGTAAATCCGGACAGGGGGCAACCGGGGAGCTGTTTTTT.

This clone was counted once. The gene calls are TRBV14 and TRBJ1-2; the D is unclear. The V end lost 1 base, the J end lost 1 base, and 4 bases lay between the germline ends. Germline V CDR1 and CDR2: SGHDN, FVKESK. The CDR3 loop spans 13 amino acids. The CDR3 nucleotides read TGTGCCAGCAGCCAAGCTATTAACTATGGCTACACCTTC. Protein product: CASSQAINYGYTF.

This clone came up a few times. The rearrangement links TRBV7-2 to TRBJ1-3; D might be TRBD1 (5 bases). CDR1 and CDR2 from the germline V gene are SGHTA and FQGNSA. V lost 5 bases, J lost 2 bases, and 13 bases lay in between. This CDR3 comprises 15 residues. CDR3 loop: CASSAWGTAGNTIYF. In DNA form, the CDR3 reads TGTGCCAGCAGCGCTTGGGGCACGGCTGGAAACACCATATATTTT.

V is TRBV19 and J is TRBJ2-1; 10 nucleotides line up with TRBD1. Losses at the gene ends were 6 bases for V and 6 bases for J; bases not matched to a gene: 11. This CDR3 has 16 residues. CDR1 LNHDA and CDR2 SQIVND come from the germline V gene (reference sequence). This CDR3 is CASSRGTGESINEQFF. The CDR3 DNA reads TGTGCCAGTAGCCGGGGGACAGGGGAATCTATCAATGAGCAGTTCTTC.

The chain carries TRBV14 and TRBJ2-7, with 11 bases that match TRBD2. The CDR3 sequence is 16 residues long. With V trimmed by 1 base and J by 6 bases, 8 bases remained unmatched. Per germline, CDR1 SGHDN and CDR2 FVKESK. The CDR3 DNA sequence: TGTGCCAGCAGCCAAGCCCCGACTAGCGGGGCCTGCGAGCAGTACGTC. Translated: CASSQAPTSGACEQYV.

The chain has TRBV4-3 and TRBJ1-1; the D gene is possibly TRBD1 (6 bases). Germline CDR1 reads LGHNA; CDR2 reads YSLEER. The germline V and J ends were trimmed by 4 bases and 0 bases, with 12 bases remaining between them. This CDR3 has 15 amino acids. CDR3 in amino acids: CASSPGQFMNTEAFF. In DNA, the CDR3 is TGCGCCAGCAGCCCAGGACAGTTTATGAACACTGAAGCTTTCTTT.

V and J are TRBV19 and TRBJ2-5, with a weak D call TRBD2 (7 bases). Germline V lookup: CDR1 LNHDA, CDR2 SQIVND (reference sequence). The CDR3 is 14 amino acids. Trimming removed 5 bases at V and 4 bases at J, with 14 bases between. CDR3 region: CASSLGGGIETQYF. The CDR3 coding sequence is TGTGCCAGTAGTCTGGGGGGGGGCATAGAGACCCAGTACTTC.

CDR3 sequence: CASSERTGGHGYTF. CDR3 coding DNA: TGCGCCAGCAGCGAGAGGACAGGGGGGCATGGCTACACCTTC. The chain uses TRBV5-1 and TRBJ1-2; 10 nucleotides line up with TRBD1. Trimming took 4 bases from V and 6 from J; bases not matched to a gene: 6. This CDR3 contains 14 residues. Germline-derived CDR1 and CDR2 are SGHRS and YFSETQ. The complete variable domain, with remaining parts taken from reference TRBV5-1 and TRBJ1-2, reads KAGVTQTPRYLIKTRGQQVTLSCSPISGHRSVSWYQQTPGQGLQFLFEYFSETQRNKGNFPGRFSGRQFSNSRSEMNVSTLELGDSALYLCASSERTGGHGYTFGSGTRLTVV.

The chain uses TRBV12-5 and TRBJ2-1, with a weak D call TRBD2 (5 bases). This CDR3 comprises 13 residues. Trimming shortened V by 1 base and J by 15 bases, and 16 bases separated the two germline ends. Germline CDR1 reads LGHNT; CDR2 reads FRNRAP. CDR3 nucleotides: TGTGCTAGTGGTTTGGAACTAGACGGCCCGGGGTTCTTC. It codes for CASGLELDGPGFF.